A selection of T cell receptor beta chains follows, all from one sample in a study of Graves' ophthalmopathy and Graves' hyperthyroidism. TCRdb independently ran MiXCR on the multiplex PCR reads; one entry per CDR3 protein. The sample lists roughly 400,000 distinct CDR3 sequences, approximately 18% occurring once. The sequencing sample was made of peripheral blood. The source is an adult woman with stable Graves' hyperthyroidism. CDR3s include the opening cysteine and the closing phenylalanine or tryptophan. The order of the fields is D gene, J gene, V gene, clone size, CDR3 protein, CDR3 DNA. The D gene is left open where the match is weak. Clone size is stated in some rows and not others, as once, few, many or a class when expanded.

d_gene: NA; j_gene: TRBJ1-2; v_gene: TRBV11-1; abundance: many; CDR3aa: CASSSARGRRANYGYTF; CDR3nt: TGTGCCAGCAGCTCCGCCCGAGGGCGGCGAGCTAACTATGGCTACACCTTC
d_gene: TRBD2; j_gene: TRBJ2-5; v_gene: TRBV5-6; abundance: many; CDR3aa: CASSSNLSGRETQYF; CDR3nt: TGTGCCAGCAGCTCGAACCTTAGCGGGAGAGAGACCCAGTACTTC
d_gene: TRBD1; j_gene: TRBJ1-1; v_gene: TRBV28; abundance: many; CDR3aa: CASSSQGGTTEAFF; CDR3nt: TGTGCCAGCAGTTCCCAGGGGGGCACCACTGAAGCTTTCTTT
d_gene: NA; j_gene: TRBJ1-5; v_gene: TRBV6-2/TRBV6-3; abundance: many; CDR3aa: CAAEDKGSQPQHF; CDR3nt: TGTGCCGCGGAGGATAAGGGATCTCAGCCCCAGCATTTT
d_gene: NA; j_gene: TRBJ2-7; v_gene: TRBV4-1; abundance: many; CDR3aa: CASSQPGSSVGEQYF; CDR3nt: TGCGCCAGCAGCCAACCGGGATCCTCGGTGGGGGAGCAGTACTTC
d_gene: NA; j_gene: TRBJ1-5; v_gene: TRBV28; abundance: many; CDR3aa: CASSFGQKNQPQHF; CDR3nt: TGTGCCAGCAGTTTTGGTCAAAAAAATCAGCCCCAGCATTTT
d_gene: NA; j_gene: TRBJ2-2; v_gene: TRBV6-1; abundance: many; CDR3aa: CASSEASGGTGELFF; CDR3nt: TGTGCCAGCAGTGAAGCAAGCGGCGGAACCGGGGAGCTGTTTTTT
d_gene: NA; j_gene: TRBJ1-2; v_gene: TRBV4-3; abundance: many; CDR3aa: CASSQGRGGWGYGYTF; CDR3nt: TGCGCCAGCAGCCAAGGGAGGGGAGGCTGGGGATATGGCTACACCTTC
d_gene: NA; j_gene: TRBJ2-7; v_gene: TRBV20-1; abundance: many; CDR3aa: CSAATGSSSSYEQYF; CDR3nt: TGCAGTGCTGCGACGGGAAGCTCCAGCTCCTACGAGCAGTACTTC
d_gene: NA; j_gene: TRBJ1-1; v_gene: TRBV27; abundance: many; CDR3aa: CASSLSFNTEAFF; CDR3nt: TGTGCCAGCAGTTTATCGTTTAACACTGAAGCTTTCTTT
d_gene: NA; j_gene: TRBJ2-7; v_gene: TRBV6-5; abundance: many; CDR3aa: CASSMGPTYEQYF; CDR3nt: TGTGCCAGCAGTATGGGCCCCACCTACGAGCAGTACTTC
d_gene: NA; j_gene: TRBJ1-2; v_gene: TRBV4-3; abundance: few; CDR3aa: CASSQDYEPGANYGYTF; CDR3nt: TGCGCCAGCAGCCAAGATTACGAGCCGGGCGCTAACTATGGCTACACCTTC
d_gene: TRBD1; j_gene: TRBJ2-2; v_gene: TRBV14; abundance: NA; CDR3aa: CASSQEDAQDRGKTGELFF; CDR3nt: TGTGCCAGCAGCCAAGAAGATGCCCAGGACAGGGGAAAAACCGGGGAGCTGTTTTTT